Listed here are 3 T cell receptor beta chains from one sample, sequenced in a study. Via MiXCR, TCRdb re-called the RT-PCR reads, giving one row per CDR3 protein. The sample has about 700,000 distinct CDR3 sequences; approximately 15% are singletons. Sequencing was carried out using memory CD4+ T cells from blood. Every receptor here comes from a female donor in good health, serving as a healthy control.

The CDR3 is CASTSPERNTIYF. CDR3 DNA sequence: TGTGCCAGCACTTCGCCAGAGAGAAACACCATATATTTT. The chain recombines TRBV28 with TRBJ1-3; D gene ambiguous. Trimming removed 7 bases at V and 5 bases at J, with 12 bases between. The CDR3 has 13 amino acids. Germline V CDR1 and CDR2: MDHEN, SYDVKM.

A few counts support this clonotype. This chain uses TRBV7-9 with TRBJ1-1; D is perhaps TRBD1 (6 bases). Germline CDR1 reads SEHNR; CDR2 reads FQNEAQ (reference sequence). V gave up 5 bases and J gave up 0 bases, with 13 bases separating them. This CDR3 contains 15 residues. This chain's CDR3 is CASSPGGQVNTEAFF. The CDR3 DNA is TGTGCCAGCAGCCCCGGGGGACAAGTGAACACTGAAGCTTTCTTT.

This clonotype came up a few times. The rearrangement uses TRBV12-3 or TRBV12-4 and TRBJ2-1; D call uncertain. The CDR3 has 12 residues. V was cut by 8 bases and J by 8 bases, with 13 bases left in between. CDR3 protein: CASSPGWDEQFF. The DNA of the CDR3 is TGTGCCAGCTCTCCCGGTTGGGATGAGCAGTTCTTC.